This T cell receptor (beta chain) was captured by sequencing in a study of T-cell reconstitution after alpha-beta-depleted transplantation in children. After removal of 5 bases from V and 0 bases from J, the junction contained 4 bases not matched to a gene. Germline CDR1 reads DFQATT; CDR2 reads SNEGSKA (reference sequence). The CDR3 is made up of 15 amino acids. Preparation of the TCRbeta library involved a method that used unique molecular identifiers. Using its own MiXCR run on the PCR reads, TCRdb lists one record per CDR3 protein. The repertoire holds approximately 490,000 distinct CDR3 sequences, with under 12% as singletons. Regarding the study as a whole: There were reportedly several hundred expanded graft clones from which alpha-beta T cells came about two months after transplant. From surviving recipient T cells and thymic progenitors came the high day-60 TCRbeta diversity observed in some patients. Newly generated T cells supplied most T-cell counts and diversity one year post-transplant.

Notes on this clonotype: The antigen is unknown.

The sample here was PBMCs, taken before TCRalphabeta/CD19-depleted stem cell transplant. This sequence originates from a child aged 2 to 10 with inherited bone marrow failure, due to receive a stem cell transplant. This sequence joins TRBV20-1 and TRBJ2-7; TRBD2 matches at 13 bases. In DNA, the CDR3 is TGCAGTGCTGGGGGACTAGCGGGATACTCCTACGAGCAGTACTTC. Its translation is CSAGGLAGYSYEQYF.